These 16 T cell receptor beta chains originate from one sample sequenced in a study of control samples from healthy donors and cancer patients. Clones were read by immunoSEQ multiplex PCR, and TCRdb kept only the in-frame ones, dropping some. The sample carries approximately 120,000 clones, more than 85% recorded once. The sequenced sample consisted of blood. The source is a young man in good health.

J is TRBJ1-6 and V is TRBV25-1; the match to TRBD1 covers 7 bases. The CDR3 is made up of 17 amino acids. Per the germline V gene, CDR1 is MGHDK and CDR2 is SYGVNS. Unmatched junction bases numbered 11, after V lost 2 bases and J lost 7 bases. CDR3 region: CASSELGSGTANSPLHF. DNA for the CDR3: TGTGCCAGCAGTGAACTGGGTAGTGGGACAGCAAATTCACCCCTCCACTTT.

The gene calls are TRBV7-2 and TRBJ2-3; 7 bases line up with TRBD1. With 3 bases clipped from V and 9 bases from J, the junction kept 9 bases outside the gene matches. Germline values: CDR1 SGHTA, CDR2 FQGNSA. The CDR3 spans 14 residues. As DNA, the CDR3 is TGTGCCAGCAGCTTTTTTGAACAGGGGTGGACGCAGTATTTT. Amino acids: CASSFFEQGWTQYF.

The V gene is TRBV24-1, the J gene TRBJ1-2; D possibly corresponds to TRBD1 (5 bases). From germline, CDR1 is KGHDR and CDR2 SFDVKD. This CDR3 contains 14 residues. Trimming removed 3 bases at V and 4 bases at J, with 11 bases between. As DNA, the CDR3 is TGTGCCACCAGTGATAAGGGGAGGACCTATGGCTACACCTTC. This encodes CATSDKGRTYGYTF.

The rearrangement joins TRBV24-1 to TRBJ2-2; D possibly corresponds to TRBD1 (6 bases). With 4 bases removed from V and 6 bases from J, the gap between germline ends came to 11 bases. The V gene's germline CDR1 is KGHDR and CDR2 SFDVKD. This CDR3 has 14 residues. CDR3 amino acids: CATSDPTGSGELFF. CDR3 sequence (DNA): TGTGCCACCAGTGACCCCACAGGGTCCGGGGAGCTGTTTTTT.

The chain has TRBV6-5 and TRBJ2-5; TRBD2 agrees at 7 bases. V lost 6 bases and J lost 5; bases outside the gene matches: 9. CDR3 length equals 14 residues. CDR1 is MNHEY and CDR2 is SVGAGI in the germline V gene. The CDR3 DNA reads TGTGCCAGCAGGATGGGAGGGTTAGAGGAGACCCAGTACTTC. Its translation is CASRMGGLEETQYF.

J is TRBJ1-5 and V is TRBV15; TRBD1 aligns across 11 bases. The CDR3 runs to 16 residues. Germline V gene sequence: CDR1 LNHNV, CDR2 YYDKDF (reference sequence). V gave up 5 bases and J gave up 6 bases; unmatched junction bases: 9. CDR3 sequence (DNA): TGTGCCACCAGCGTGACCCCGGGACAGGGGGGTCAGCCCCAGCATTTT. Protein: CATSVTPGQGGQPQHF. Full variable domain (outside the CDR3, taken from reference TRBV15 and TRBJ1-5): DAMVIQNPRYQVTQFGKPVTLSCSQTLNHNVMYWYQQKSSQAPKLLFHYYDKDFNNEADTPDNFQSRRPNTSFCFLDIRSPGLGDTAMYLCATSVTPGQGGQPQHFGDGTRLSIL.

The CDR3 reads CASSERRGHGYTF. DNA of the CDR3: TGTGCCAGCAGCGAACGGAGAGGACATGGCTACACCTTC. This chain links TRBV7-8 with TRBJ1-2; D gene ambiguous. The CDR3 has 13 residues. Germline V CDR1 and CDR2: SGHVS, FQNEAQ. Between the trimmed V and J ends, which lost 5 bases and 6 bases, there was a span of 13 bases. The full variable domain, completed using reference TRBV7-8 and TRBJ1-2, is GAGVSQSPRYKVAKRGQDVALRCDPISGHVSLFWYQQALGQGPEFLTYFQNEAQLDKSGLPSDRFFAERPEGSVSTLKIQRTQQEDSAVYLCASSERRGHGYTFGSGTRLTVV.

The chain uses TRBV6-5 and TRBJ2-2, with D unclear. The V and J ends lost 7 bases and 1 base respectively, with 13 bases between them. This CDR3 is built from 15 residues. CDR1 is MNHEY, CDR2 SVGAGI, per germline. CDR3 residues: CASKIGPLNTGELFF. In DNA, the CDR3 is TGTGCCAGCAAAATCGGACCGCTGAACACCGGGGAGCTGTTTTTT.

The chain has TRBV3-1 (or the pseudogene TRBV3-2) and TRBJ1-1; D is undetermined. V was trimmed by 5 bases and J by 11 bases, leaving 18 bases between them. Germline CDR1 is LGHDT and CDR2 is YNNKEL (reference sequence). This CDR3 region has 13 residues. CDR3 DNA sequence: TGTGCCAGCAGCTCAACCGTGACGGCCTGGGCTTTCTTT. Protein sequence: CASSSTVTAWAFF.

This chain connects TRBV9 to TRBJ1-4; D unclear. Trimming took 0 bases from V and 4 from J, leaving 13 bases between them. CDR1 is SGDLS, CDR2 YYNGEE, per germline. This CDR3 has 16 amino acids. CDR3 nucleotide sequence: TGTGCCAGCAGCGTAGCAGACGATGGGCTTAATGAAAAACTGTTTTTT. It codes for CASSVADDGLNEKLFF.

This chain uses TRBV7-3 with TRBJ2-3, with TRBD2 matching over 9 bases. The CDR3 contains 17 residues. Looked up from germline, CDR1 is SGHTA and CDR2 is FQGTGA. The junction had 9 bases not matched to a gene; V was cut back by 1 base and J by 4 bases. This CDR3 is CASSLMRLAAKADTQYF. The CDR3 DNA sequence: TGTGCCAGCAGCTTAATGAGACTAGCGGCGAAGGCAGATACGCAGTATTTT.

This clone has a single count. The chain combines TRBV27 with TRBJ2-7, with 8 nucleotides matching TRBD2. The CDR3 is 12 residues long. Germline values: CDR1 MNHEY, CDR2 SMNVEV (reference sequence). Losses at the gene ends were 4 bases for V and 12 bases for J; bases not matched to a gene: 8. The CDR3 nucleotides are TGTGCCAGCAGTTATAGCGGGAAGGGGGGGTACTTC. Protein: CASSYSGKGGYF.

The chain recombines TRBV27 with TRBJ2-5, with D possibly matching TRBD2 (6 bases). Trimming took 5 bases from V and 0 from J, leaving 13 bases between them. The CDR3 has 15 residues. Germline lookup yields CDR1 MNHEY and CDR2 SMNVEV (reference sequence). This CDR3 is CASSPLARYQETQYF. The CDR3 coding sequence is TGTGCCAGCAGTCCGCTAGCGCGGTACCAAGAGACCCAGTACTTC.

The V call is TRBV30, the J call TRBJ1-1; 9 bases fit TRBD1. Germline V gene sequence: CDR1 GTSNPN, CDR2 SVGIG (reference sequence). CDR3 length: 16 residues. V gave up 2 bases and J gave up 3 bases; unmatched junction bases: 10. The DNA of the CDR3 is TGTGCCTGGAGTTTTACACAGGGGGCGGCGGACACTGAAGCTTTCTTT. Translating it yields CAWSFTQGAADTEAFF.

This chain connects TRBV5-1 to TRBJ2-1; perhaps TRBD2 as D (6 bases). The germline gives CDR1 SGHRS, CDR2 YFSETQ. V gave up 4 bases and J gave up 5 bases, with 13 bases separating them. This CDR3 region has 14 residues. The CDR3 loop reads CASSGTGANNEQFF. CDR3 nucleotides: TGCGCCAGCAGCGGTACGGGAGCGAACAATGAGCAGTTCTTC.

V gene TRBV30 combines with J gene TRBJ1-4; tentatively, D is TRBD1 (6 bases). The CDR3 is made up of 13 amino acids. V was trimmed by 1 base and J by 10 bases, leaving 13 bases between them. CDR1 is GTSNPN, CDR2 SVGIG, per germline (reference sequence). As DNA, the CDR3 is TGTGCCTGGAGTGGTGGGGGGCCGGGAAAACTGTTTTTT. Residues: CAWSGGGPGKLFF.